One and the same sample provided the 24 T cell receptor beta chains below, sequenced in a study of human T cells and chemical hapten exposure. The time point here: patch test 1, 2 weeks after DPC sensitization. Sample treatment: therapeutic diphenylcyclopropenone sensitization with weekly scalp DPC. TCRdb recomputed calls from the RACE reads with MiXCR, one row per CDR3 protein. The sample carries roughly 120,000 distinct CDR3 sequences, about 12% recorded once. Source: whole blood, taken in connection with sensitization to the hapten diphenylcyclopropenone (DPC). Receptors were obtained from a woman aged 45-65 years with alopecia areata. Some clones in this sample may be carry-over from other donors' samples.

The J gene is TRBJ1-1, the V gene TRBV12-3 or TRBV12-4; D gene uncertain. V was trimmed by 5 bases and J by 9 bases, leaving 7 bases between them. CDR3 length equals 10 residues. As DNA, the CDR3 is TGTGCCAGCAGTCCCGGGAAAGCTTTCTTT. Translating it yields CASSPGKAFF.

This chain joins TRBV5-1 and TRBJ2-7; D gene unclear. The germline gives CDR1 SGHRS, CDR2 YFSETQ. Between the trimmed V and J ends, which lost 5 bases and 2 bases, there was a span of 11 bases. The CDR3 is 13 residues long. The CDR3 DNA follows: TGCGCCAGCAGGAGACCAGGAACCTACGAGCAGTACTTC. It encodes CASRRPGTYEQYF.

The gene calls are TRBV18 and TRBJ2-3, with 9 bases matching TRBD2. The CDR3 loop spans 18 amino acids. The V gene end was trimmed by 1 base and the J gene end by 2 bases; junction bases not matched to a gene: 10. Per germline, CDR1 KGHSH and CDR2 LQKENI. The CDR3 nucleotides are TGTGCCAGCTCACCACTCTCTTCTAGCGGGGTTAACACAGATACGCAGTATTTT. Translated, it gives CASSPLSSSGVNTDTQYF.

Only a few counts were recorded for this clonotype. The chain carries TRBV20-1 and TRBJ1-5; D is unclear. The V end lost 2 bases, the J end lost 4 bases, and 12 bases lay between the germline ends. The germline V gene has CDR1 DFQATT and CDR2 SNEGSKA (reference sequence). The CDR3 is made up of 14 amino acids. DNA for the CDR3: TGCAGTGCTAGACCCTCGAGTATTAATCAGCCCCAGCATTTT. It is translated as CSARPSSINQPQHF.

In this sample, this clonotype turned up many times. This chain uses TRBV6-5 with TRBJ2-7; 11 bases map to TRBD2. V shed 6 bases and J 2 bases; nucleotides not matched to a gene: 6. Germline V gene lookup returns CDR1 MNHEY and CDR2 SVGAGI. CDR3 length: 15 amino acids. CDR3 sequence (DNA): TGTGCCAGCAGGACCCTAGCGGGAGGTGCCTACGAGCAGTACTTC. This gives the protein CASRTLAGGAYEQYF.

This clonotype was picked up a small number of times. The genes are TRBV20-1 and TRBJ1-3; the match to TRBD1 covers 8 bases. From germline, CDR1 is DFQATT and CDR2 SNEGSKA (reference sequence). The CDR3 has 16 residues. V shed 0 bases, J shed 4 bases, and the junction held 8 bases outside the gene matches. CDR3 bases: TGCAGTGCTAGAGAAACCCGGACAGGGCGAGGAAACACCATATATTTT. This encodes CSARETRTGRGNTIYF.

This sequence joins TRBV5-1 and TRBJ1-6, with D perhaps matching TRBD1 (6 bases). The CDR3 length is 14 residues. Germline lookup yields CDR1 SGHRS and CDR2 YFSETQ. V was pared by 0 bases and J by 11 bases, with 12 bases between. CDR3 in DNA: TGCGCCAGCAGCTTGGAAACAGGGACGACACCCCTCCACTTT. It encodes CASSLETGTTPLHF.

In its sample, this clonotype was seen a few times. The chain employs TRBV28 and TRBJ2-6; TRBD2 might be the D (5 bases). The germline V and J ends were trimmed by 3 bases and 2 bases, with 5 bases remaining between them. The CDR3 loop spans 14 amino acids. CDR1 and CDR2 from the germline V gene are MDHEN and SYDVKM. The CDR3 bases are TGTGCCAGCAGTTTGAGGGCTGGGGCCAACGTCCTGACTTTC. This codes for CASSLRAGANVLTF. Full variable domain (outside the CDR3, taken from reference TRBV28 and TRBJ2-6): DVKVTQSSRYLVKRTGEKVFLECVQDMDHENMFWYRQDPGLGLRLIYFSYDVKMKEKGDIPEGYSVSREKKERFSLILESASTNQTSMYLCASSLRAGANVLTFGAGSRLTVL.

J is TRBJ1-1 and V is TRBV11-2; no definite D call. Trimming took off 1 base at V and 1 base at J, with 7 bases between the two ends. This CDR3 contains 14 residues. Germline CDR1 SGHAT, CDR2 FQNNGV. This chain's CDR3 is CASSLGSENTEAFF. The CDR3 DNA follows: TGTGCCAGCAGCTTAGGTTCAGAGAACACTGAAGCTTTCTTT.

In its sample, this clonotype was seen many times. The chain recombines TRBV7-8 with TRBJ2-2; no reliable D call. The CDR3 length is 13 residues. The V gene lost 4 bases and the J gene lost 2 bases, with 5 bases spanning the gap. The V gene's germline CDR1 is SGHVS and CDR2 FQNEAQ. CDR3 protein: CASSSRNTGELFF. In DNA, the CDR3 is TGTGCCAGCAGCTCCAGAAACACCGGGGAGCTGTTTTTT.

This clonotype was seen repeatedly, ten times or more. The chain employs TRBV7-9 and TRBJ1-5, with D possibly being TRBD1 (5 bases). The CDR3 loop spans 16 amino acids. V was cut by 5 bases and J by 2 bases, with 16 bases left in between. The germline gives CDR1 SEHNR, CDR2 FQNEAQ (reference sequence). CDR3 DNA: TGTGCCAGCAGCACCTACACCGGAGGGGGCAATCAGCCCCAGCATTTT. Translated, it gives CASSTYTGGGNQPQHF.

This clonotype showed up just a few times. The genes are TRBV5-4 and TRBJ2-7; the D gene could be TRBD1 or TRBD2 (5 bases each). Germline V lookup: CDR1 SGHNT, CDR2 YYREEE (reference sequence). The ends were cut back, 3 bases at V and 5 bases at J, with 15 bases in the middle. CDR3 length equals 14 residues. The CDR3 DNA sequence: TGTGCCAGCAGCTGGGACGCTTCAAGCCACGAGCAGTACTTC. This encodes CASSWDASSHEQYF.

The chain recombines TRBV7-2 with TRBJ2-3; tentatively, D is TRBD1 or TRBD2 (5 bases each). Trimming shortened V by 6 bases and J by 6 bases, and 22 bases separated the two germline ends. Germline CDR1 and CDR2: SGHTA and FQGNSA. CDR3 size: 16 residues. The CDR3 spells CASSWTGTGSRDTQYF. The DNA for the CDR3 is TGTGCCAGCAGTTGGACCGGGACGGGATCTCGGGATACGCAGTATTTT.

This clonotype was counted at least ten times. The chain carries TRBV12-3 or TRBV12-4 and TRBJ2-1, with TRBD2 matching 12 bases. The CDR3 loop spans 20 amino acids. V was pared by 6 bases and J by 0 bases, with 15 bases of the junction left unmatched. CDR3 sequence: CASSTVGLAGGVGSYNEQFF. The CDR3, as DNA: TGTGCCAGCAGCACCGTCGGGCTAGCGGGAGGGGTGGGCTCCTACAATGAGCAGTTCTTC.

Only a few counts were recorded for this clonotype. The chain carries TRBV5-5 and TRBJ1-1; D unresolved. The V and J ends lost 4 bases and 0 bases respectively, with 10 bases between them. CDR1 SGHKS and CDR2 YYEKEE come from the germline V gene (reference sequence). The CDR3 loop spans 14 amino acids. CDR3 in amino acids: CASSLGVMNTEAFF. The CDR3 DNA is TGTGCCAGCAGCCTAGGAGTTATGAACACTGAAGCTTTCTTT.

This clonotype appeared a single time. The J gene is TRBJ1-2, the V gene TRBV29-1; the D is unclear. Looked up from germline, CDR1 is SQVTM and CDR2 is ANQGSEA. CDR3 length equals 13 residues. The V gene lost 4 bases and the J gene lost 0 bases, with 9 bases spanning the gap. The CDR3 here is CSVVGSSNYGYTF. The CDR3 nucleotides are TGCAGCGTTGTTGGGAGTTCTAACTATGGCTACACCTTC.

This clonotype showed up many times. The gene calls are TRBV5-1 and TRBJ2-5; TRBD1 matches at 8 bases. With V trimmed by 4 bases and J by 1 base, 3 bases remained unmatched. This CDR3 is built from 14 residues. CDR1 is SGHRS, CDR2 YFSETQ, per germline. The CDR3 loop is CASSAGQGQETQYF. CDR3 nucleotides: TGCGCCAGCAGCGCAGGACAGGGCCAAGAGACCCAGTACTTC.

This clonotype was recorded many times. The genes are TRBV7-9 and TRBJ2-1; D may be TRBD2 (5 bases). There are 14 residues in the CDR3. Trimming stripped 5 bases from V and 0 bases from J, with 8 bases between. Germline V gene data show CDR1 as SEHNR and CDR2 as FQNEAQ (reference sequence). In DNA, the CDR3 is TGTGCCAGCAGCCCTGCGGGCTCCTACAATGAGCAGTTCTTC. Encoded protein: CASSPAGSYNEQFF.

The sample holds many counts of this clonotype. This chain connects TRBV12-3 or TRBV12-4 to TRBJ2-1, with TRBD2 matching over 12 bases. V lost 6 bases to trimming and J lost 7 bases; unmatched junction nucleotides: 7. The CDR3 runs to 15 residues. The CDR3 DNA follows: TGTGCCAGCAGCCCGACTAGCGGGAGTGGGAATGAGCAGTTCTTC. It yields the protein CASSPTSGSGNEQFF.

This sequence joins TRBV7-2 and TRBJ1-2; TRBD1 might be the D (6 bases). Germline V gene lookup returns CDR1 SGHTA and CDR2 FQGNSA. The V end lost 5 bases, the J end lost 7 bases, and 14 bases lay between the germline ends. This CDR3 contains 13 residues. CDR3 sequence (DNA): TGTGCCAGCAGCCCACGTCAGGGGTCTGGCTACACCTTC. This encodes CASSPRQGSGYTF.

This clonotype was found a few times. The chain has TRBV27 and TRBJ2-3, with 8 bases fitting TRBD2. The V gene end was trimmed by 2 bases and the J gene end by 2 bases; junction bases not matched to a gene: 18. The germline gives CDR1 MNHEY, CDR2 SMNVEV (reference sequence). There are 20 residues in the CDR3. This chain's CDR3 is CASSLGSGGGMLGSTDTQYF. Here the CDR3 DNA reads TGTGCCAGCAGTTTAGGGAGCGGGGGCGGTATGCTCGGGTCCACAGATACGCAGTATTTT.

This clonotype was detected many times. The rearrangement links TRBV11-2 to TRBJ1-1, with 8 bases fitting TRBD1. Germline-derived CDR1 and CDR2 are SGHAT and FQNNGV. CDR3 length: 15 residues. Losses at the gene ends were 4 bases for V and 8 bases for J; bases not matched to a gene: 12. CDR3 loop: CASSSQTGARSEAFF. CDR3 DNA sequence: TGTGCCAGCAGCTCGCAGACAGGGGCCCGGAGCGAAGCTTTCTTT.

The chain combines TRBV6-6 with TRBJ2-3, with TRBD2 matching over 11 bases. The length of the CDR3 is 18 residues. V was pared by 6 bases and J by 0 bases, with 11 bases of the junction left unmatched. Germline assignment: CDR1 MNHNY and CDR2 SVGAGI (reference sequence). The CDR3: CASSLGTSGVASTDTQYF. CDR3 DNA sequence: TGTGCCAGCAGCCTCGGGACTAGCGGAGTGGCTAGCACAGATACGCAGTATTTT.

This chain connects TRBV18 to TRBJ1-1; 10 bases map to TRBD1. Germline assignment: CDR1 KGHSH and CDR2 LQKENI. V lost 1 base to trimming and J lost 1 base; unmatched junction nucleotides: 3. The CDR3 is made up of 16 amino acids. CDR3 protein: CASSPRRTGGNTEAFF. In DNA, the CDR3 is TGTGCCAGCTCACCACGTAGGACAGGGGGGAACACTGAAGCTTTCTTT. Full variable domain (outside the CDR3, taken from reference TRBV18 and TRBJ1-1): NAGVMQNPRHLVRRRGQEARLRCSPMKGHSHVYWYRQLPEEGLKFMVYLQKENIIDESGMPKERFSAEFPKEGPSILRIQQVVRGDSAAYFCASSPRRTGGNTEAFFGQGTRLTVV.